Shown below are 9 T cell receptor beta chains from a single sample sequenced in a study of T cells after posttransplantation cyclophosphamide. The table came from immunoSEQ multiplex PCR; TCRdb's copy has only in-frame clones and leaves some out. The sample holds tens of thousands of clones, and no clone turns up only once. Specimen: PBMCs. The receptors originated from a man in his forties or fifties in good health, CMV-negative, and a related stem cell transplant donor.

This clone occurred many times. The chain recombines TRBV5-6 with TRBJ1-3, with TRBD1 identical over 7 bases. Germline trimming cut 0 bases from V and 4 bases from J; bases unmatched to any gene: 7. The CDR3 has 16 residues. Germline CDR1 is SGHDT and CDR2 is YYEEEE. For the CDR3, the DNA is TGTGCCAGCAGCTTGGGTCGACAGGGAGCAGGAAACACCATATATTTT. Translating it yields CASSLGRQGAGNTIYF.

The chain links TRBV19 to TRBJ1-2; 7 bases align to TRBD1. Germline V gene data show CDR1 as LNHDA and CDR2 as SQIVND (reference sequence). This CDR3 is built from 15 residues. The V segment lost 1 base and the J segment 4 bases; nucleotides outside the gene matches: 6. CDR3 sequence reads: CASSIGGQLSYGYTF. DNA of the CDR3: TGTGCCAGTAGTATAGGGGGACAGTTAAGCTATGGCTACACCTTC.

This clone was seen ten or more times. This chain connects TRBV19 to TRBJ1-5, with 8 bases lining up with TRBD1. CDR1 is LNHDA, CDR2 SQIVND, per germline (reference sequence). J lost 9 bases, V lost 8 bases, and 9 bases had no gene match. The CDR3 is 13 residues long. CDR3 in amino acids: CASLDREIGPQHF. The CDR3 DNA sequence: TGTGCCAGTTTGGACAGGGAGATAGGGCCCCAGCATTTT.

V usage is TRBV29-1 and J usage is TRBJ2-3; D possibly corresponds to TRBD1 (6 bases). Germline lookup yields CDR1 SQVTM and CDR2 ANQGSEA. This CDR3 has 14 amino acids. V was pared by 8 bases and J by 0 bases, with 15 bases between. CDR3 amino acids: CSTTGPSSTDTQYF. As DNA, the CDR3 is TGCAGCACGACAGGTCCTTCTAGCACAGATACGCAGTATTTT.

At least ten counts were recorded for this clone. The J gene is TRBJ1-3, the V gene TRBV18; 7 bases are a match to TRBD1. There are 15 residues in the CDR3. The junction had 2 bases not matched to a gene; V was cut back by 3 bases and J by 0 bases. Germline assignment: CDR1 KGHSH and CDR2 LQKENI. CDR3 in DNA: TGTGCCAGCTCACCGGCAGGGGGCTCTGGAAACACCATATATTTT. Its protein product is CASSPAGGSGNTIYF.

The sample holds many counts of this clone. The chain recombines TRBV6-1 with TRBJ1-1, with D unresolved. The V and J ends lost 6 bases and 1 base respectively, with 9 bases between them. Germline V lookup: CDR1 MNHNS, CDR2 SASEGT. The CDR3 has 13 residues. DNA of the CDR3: TGTGCCAGCAGCCTCCTGTGGAACACTGAAGCTTTCTTT. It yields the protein CASSLLWNTEAFF.

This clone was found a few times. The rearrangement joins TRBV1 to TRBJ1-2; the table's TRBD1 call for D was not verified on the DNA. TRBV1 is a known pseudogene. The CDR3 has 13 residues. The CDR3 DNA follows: TGCACCAGCCCTGGGACAGGGAGTAATGGCTACACCTTC. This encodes CTSPGTGSNGYTF.

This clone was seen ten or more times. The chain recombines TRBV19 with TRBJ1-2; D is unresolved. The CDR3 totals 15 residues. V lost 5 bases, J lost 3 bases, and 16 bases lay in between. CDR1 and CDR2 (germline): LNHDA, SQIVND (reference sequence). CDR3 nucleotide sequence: TGTGCCAGTAGTGTTAACAGCTTTTTGGACTATGGCTACACCTTC. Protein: CASSVNSFLDYGYTF.

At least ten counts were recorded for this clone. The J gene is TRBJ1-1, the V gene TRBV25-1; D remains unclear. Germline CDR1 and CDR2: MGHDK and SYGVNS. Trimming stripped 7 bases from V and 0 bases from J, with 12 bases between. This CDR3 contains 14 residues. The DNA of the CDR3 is TGTGCCAGCATCCAGACGGGTATGAACACTGAAGCTTTCTTT. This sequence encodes CASIQTGMNTEAFF.